This T cell receptor (beta chain) originates from a study of blood T cell repertoires in COVID-19. Whole-study context: Acute and convalescent COVID-19 samples came from the United States, Italy and Spain.

This clone was observed once. Ages ranged from roughly 18 to 95 years, with residence in about two dozen US areas. Participants were placed into cohorts based on the clinical history they reported. This CDR3 has 13 amino acids. Germline CDR1 MNHEY, CDR2 SVGAGI. V was shortened by 7 bases and J by 2 bases, with 9 bases between the two germline ends. Original analysis: By means of reference gene primer amplification, nucleated cell counts were estimated. Here immunoSEQ multiplex PCR was the method, and the copy in TCRdb shows in-frame clones only, minus some. V, J and clone size were drawn from that table, and D and trimming were deduced from the DNA. This table has fewer than 350,000 clones, just over 85% appearing once.

The rearrangement joins TRBV6-5 to TRBJ1-5, with TRBD1 as a possible D gene (5 bases). The material sequenced was PBMCs or T cells enriched from blood (not recorded which). The sequence derives from a woman between 40 and 50 years old with acute COVID-19. The CDR3: CASNGGGNQPQHF. The CDR3 DNA follows: TGTGCCAGCAACGGAGGGGGCAATCAGCCCCAGCATTTT.